This passage covers 21 T cell receptor beta chains from one sample sequenced in a study of T-cell reconstitution after alpha-beta-depleted transplantation in children. As it was prepared, the TCRbeta library received unique molecular identifiers. TCRdb itself ran the PCR reads through MiXCR, one entry per CDR3 protein. The table lists about 70,000 distinct CDR3 sequences, approximately 11% of them singletons, with under 15% in the top ten. Here the sequenced sample was PBMCs, taken before TCRalphabeta/CD19-depleted stem cell transplant. These receptor sequences come from a boy aged 5-17 years with acute myeloid leukemia, due to receive a stem cell transplant.

This chain connects TRBV5-1 to TRBJ2-1; D could derive from TRBD1 or TRBD2 (5 bases each). This CDR3 has 16 residues. With 4 bases removed from V and 4 bases from J, the gap between germline ends came to 18 bases. The germline V gene encodes CDR1 SGHRS and CDR2 YFSETQ. Written as DNA, the CDR3 is TGCGCCAGCAGCCGGACCGGGACCCGAATTTACAATGAGCAGTTCTTC. Its translation is CASSRTGTRIYNEQFF.

Only a few counts were recorded for this clonotype. The V call is TRBV5-6, the J call TRBJ1-5, with D maybe TRBD1 (5 bases). The CDR3 spans 15 residues. Per germline, CDR1 SGHDT and CDR2 YYEEEE. The ends were cut back, 4 bases at V and 5 bases at J, with 16 bases in the middle. The CDR3 DNA reads as TGTGCCAGCAGCGGGCTCGGGACGGCCGATCAGCCCCAGCATTTT. This sequence encodes CASSGLGTADQPQHF.

Ten or more counts support this clonotype. The V gene is TRBV5-1, the J gene TRBJ1-2; no definite D call. The germline V and J ends were trimmed by 3 bases and 1 base, with 13 bases remaining between them. Germline CDR1 SGHRS, CDR2 YFSETQ. This CDR3 has 15 residues. This CDR3 reads CASSSRAAFNYGYTF. The CDR3 coding sequence is TGCGCCAGCAGCTCTCGGGCCGCCTTTAACTATGGCTACACCTTC.

The table lists this clonotype with many counts. The junction and the germline gene differ at one end; a read error may be behind it. The chain uses TRBV24-1 and TRBJ2-3, with 14 bases fitting TRBD2. From germline, CDR1 is KGHDR and CDR2 SFDVKD. The CDR3 totals 17 residues. The chain's CDR3 is CATSDPGTSGGTDTQYF. The CDR3, as DNA: TGTGCCACCAGTGATCCCGGGACTAGCGGGGGCACAGATACTCAGTATTTT.

This clonotype has a count of ten or more. J is TRBJ2-2 and V is TRBV5-1; no reliable D call. Germline V lookup: CDR1 SGHRS, CDR2 YFSETQ. This CDR3 is built from 13 residues. Trimming removed 2 bases at V and 4 bases at J, with 6 bases between. The CDR3 loop is CASSFAGTGELFF. In nucleotides, the CDR3 is TGCGCCAGCAGCTTCGCCGGCACCGGGGAGCTGTTTTTT.

This clonotype was recorded a few times. V gene TRBV5-5 combines with J gene TRBJ2-1; 7 bases are a match to TRBD1. Trimming removed 3 bases from V and 10 bases from J; junction bases left unmatched: 10. CDR3 length equals 14 residues. Germline CDR1 and CDR2: SGHKS and YYEKEE (reference sequence). The CDR3 here is CASSWQPGQIEQFF. In nucleotides, the CDR3 is TGTGCCAGCAGCTGGCAACCGGGACAGATAGAGCAGTTCTTC.

This clonotype was seen a handful of times. The rearrangement joins TRBV24-1 to TRBJ1-5; a weak D match, TRBD1 (5 bases). Germline CDR1 is KGHDR and CDR2 is SFDVKD. V gave up 9 bases and J gave up 1 base, with 12 bases separating them. CDR3 length: 14 residues. In nucleotides, the CDR3 is TGTGCCACCCTTTTCGGGGCCAGCAATCAGCCCCAGCATTTT. Protein product: CATLFGASNQPQHF.

The table lists this clonotype with many counts. This chain connects TRBV20-1 to TRBJ2-1; D may be TRBD2 (6 bases). The CDR3 spans 17 residues. Germline CDR1 reads DFQATT; CDR2 reads SNEGSKA (reference sequence). V lost 0 bases and J 6 bases, leaving 21 bases between the germline ends. The CDR3 DNA reads as TGCAGTGCTAGAGATCGGACACGGGGGACCCCGGTCAATGAGCAGTTCTTC. Its protein product is CSARDRTRGTPVNEQFF.

This clonotype was observed at least ten times. V gene TRBV5-6 combines with J gene TRBJ1-5; TRBD1 matches 9 bases. Unmatched junction bases numbered 9, after V lost 4 bases and J lost 4 bases. CDR1 and CDR2 (germline): SGHDT, YYEEEE. CDR3 length: 16 amino acids. In nucleotides, the CDR3 is TGTGCCAGCAGCCTACTGGGACAGGGCACAAATCAGCCCCAGCATTTT. This translates into CASSLLGQGTNQPQHF.

This clonotype was picked up many times. This chain uses TRBV25-1 with TRBJ2-1; a possible D gene is TRBD1 (5 bases). This CDR3 has 13 amino acids. CDR1 and CDR2 from the germline V gene are MGHDK and SYGVNS. V gave up 4 bases and J gave up 9 bases, with 13 bases separating them. The CDR3 loop is CASSVQGTGEQFF. The CDR3 DNA is TGTGCCAGCAGTGTGCAGGGCACTGGTGAGCAGTTCTTC.

This clonotype was picked up many times. J is TRBJ2-2 and V is TRBV27, with D hard to call. The CDR3 is 17 residues long. The germline V and J ends were trimmed by 5 bases and 2 bases, with 18 bases remaining between them. Germline assignment: CDR1 MNHEY and CDR2 SMNVEV (reference sequence). The CDR3 region has the DNA TGTGCCAGCAGTGGAATCTCGCGCCATAGTAACACCGGGGAGCTGTTTTTT. Translating it yields CASSGISRHSNTGELFF.

This clonotype appeared many times. The genes are TRBV7-2 and TRBJ2-5; no definite D call. Looked up from germline, CDR1 is SGHTA and CDR2 is FQGNSA. With 3 bases removed from V and 5 bases from J, the gap between germline ends came to 7 bases. The CDR3 is 12 amino acids. The CDR3 sequence is CASSFQAETQYF. CDR3 bases: TGTGCCAGCAGCTTTCAGGCGGAGACCCAGTACTTC.

This clonotype was observed at least ten times. The rearrangement links TRBV2 to TRBJ1-2; D unresolved. V gave up 7 bases and J gave up 6 bases, with 6 bases separating them. The germline CDR1 and CDR2 sequences are SNHLY and FYNNEI. CDR3 length: 10 residues. For the CDR3, the DNA is TGTGCCAGCATGGCCAATGGCTACACCTTC. Amino acids: CASMANGYTF.

This clonotype was seen at least ten times. This rearrangement joins TRBV12-3 or TRBV12-4 to TRBJ1-1; D is ambiguous. The V and J ends lost 6 bases and 0 bases respectively, with 14 bases between them. This CDR3 has 15 amino acids. The CDR3 coding sequence is TGTGCCAGCAGCTCGCGCGGACGGCTGAACACTGAAGCTTTCTTT. It yields the protein CASSSRGRLNTEAFF.

The chain recombines TRBV7-2 with TRBJ2-5; TRBD1 matches at 8 bases. The CDR3 length is 15 residues. Germline assignment: CDR1 SGHTA and CDR2 FQGNSA. Germline trimming cut 5 bases from V and 4 bases from J; bases unmatched to any gene: 9. The CDR3 sequence: CASSLGQGLRETQYF. DNA for the CDR3: TGTGCCAGCAGCCTAGGACAGGGATTGAGAGAGACCCAGTACTTC.

On this clonotype itself: At one end, the junction sequence differs from germline, possibly due to a read error. V and J are TRBV10-3 and TRBJ1-2; possibly TRBD1 for D (5 bases). Germline CDR1 and CDR2: ENHRY and SYGVKD. This CDR3 comprises 14 residues. The CDR3 sequence: CAINEGPYGYGYTF. CDR3 sequence (DNA): TGTGCCATCAATGAGGGGCCGTATGGCTATGGCTACACCTTC.

This CDR3 reads CASSLSGIYEQYF. Here the CDR3 DNA reads TGTGCCAGCAGCTTGTCTGGGATCTACGAGCAGTACTTC. The chain couples TRBV5-4 to TRBJ2-7, with D hard to call. CDR1 SGHNT and CDR2 YYREEE come from the germline V gene (reference sequence). The CDR3 has 13 amino acids. V was clipped by 1 base and J by 3 bases, with 8 bases between them.

This clonotype was observed many times. This chain links TRBV18 with TRBJ2-2; D might be TRBD2 (6 bases). The germline V and J ends were trimmed by 2 bases and 1 base, with 11 bases remaining between them. This CDR3 comprises 16 residues. The germline V gene has CDR1 KGHSH and CDR2 LQKENI. The CDR3 bases are TGTGCCAGCTCACCAACCGGGGGATGGAACACCGGGGAGCTGTTTTTT. Translation: CASSPTGGWNTGELFF.

At least ten counts were recorded for this clonotype. V is TRBV7-9 and J is TRBJ2-1, with 7 bases fitting TRBD2. After removal of 5 bases from V and 6 bases from J, the junction contained 4 bases not matched to a gene. This CDR3 has 13 amino acids. Germline V lookup: CDR1 SEHNR, CDR2 FQNEAQ (reference sequence). CDR3 DNA: TGTGCCAGCAGCCCCCCTAGCGGCAATGAGCAGTTCTTC. Protein product: CASSPPSGNEQFF.

This clonotype was counted ten times or more. This chain joins TRBV5-6 and TRBJ2-5, with a possible D match to TRBD2 (5 bases). There are 15 residues in the CDR3. Germline V gene sequence: CDR1 SGHDT, CDR2 YYEEEE. V gave up 1 base and J gave up 5 bases, with 15 bases separating them. The CDR3 nucleotides read TGTGCCAGCAGCTTGAGGCATTTCGGCGGGGAGACCCAGTACTTC. Residues: CASSLRHFGGETQYF.

This clonotype was picked up many times. CDR3 sequence (DNA): TGTGCCAGCAGTTTAGCCCTTTCCGGGGGGAGCTCCTACAATGAGCAGTTCTTC. This translates into CASSLALSGGSSYNEQFF. The genes are TRBV12-3 or TRBV12-4 and TRBJ2-1; 7 bases fit TRBD2. The CDR3 sequence is 18 residues long. V trimming: 0 bases; J trimming: 0 bases; junction bases outside the gene matches: 8.